This TCR beta chain was recorded in a study of spatial heterogeneity in lung cancer. Study-level background: As counted in raw reads, each unique TCR and UMI combination appeared more than ten times on average. Study conclusions and caveats: Ubiquitous, expanded tumor-derived TCRs were more frequently observed in blood at resection than at follow-up.

Specified time point: sample taken at primary tumor resection. No cell sorting; template was whole RNA from tumor, lung tissue or PBMC. TCRdb used MiXCR to reprocess the 5' RACE reads, holding one entry per CDR3 protein. The data show approximately 40,000 distinct CDR3 sequences, around 5% seen once. There are 12 residues in the CDR3. Germline loops: CDR1 SQVTM, CDR2 ANQGSEA. The germline V and J ends were trimmed by 5 bases and 5 bases, with 13 bases remaining between them. A remark on this clonotype: Its antigen is unknown. A clone one base away is much larger, so this may be a read error.

The sequences come from PBMCs, collected at surgery. V and J are TRBV29-1 and TRBJ2-7; D possibly uses TRBD1 or TRBD2 (5 bases each). This sequence was found in a female donor with early-stage non-small cell lung cancer. CDR3 residues: CSVRKGTDEQYF. The CDR3 DNA reads as TGCAGCGTTAGAAAAGGGACCGACGAGCAGTACTTC.